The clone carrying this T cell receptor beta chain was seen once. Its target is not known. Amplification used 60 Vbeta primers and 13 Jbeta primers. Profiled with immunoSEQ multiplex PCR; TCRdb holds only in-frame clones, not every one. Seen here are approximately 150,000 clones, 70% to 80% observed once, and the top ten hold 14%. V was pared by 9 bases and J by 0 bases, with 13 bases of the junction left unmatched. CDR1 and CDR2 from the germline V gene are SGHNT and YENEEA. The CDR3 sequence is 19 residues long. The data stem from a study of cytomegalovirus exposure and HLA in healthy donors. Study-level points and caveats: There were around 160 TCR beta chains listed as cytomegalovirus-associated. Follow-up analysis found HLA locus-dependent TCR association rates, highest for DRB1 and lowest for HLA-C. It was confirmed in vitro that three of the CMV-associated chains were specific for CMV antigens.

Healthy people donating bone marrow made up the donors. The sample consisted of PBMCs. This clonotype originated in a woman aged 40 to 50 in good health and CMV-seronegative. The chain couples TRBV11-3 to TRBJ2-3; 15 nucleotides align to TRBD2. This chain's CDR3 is CASTPGLAGGVASTDTQYF. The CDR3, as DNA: TGTGCCAGTACCCCGGGACTAGCGGGAGGAGTGGCAAGCACAGATACGCAGTATTTT.